The clone carrying this T cell receptor (beta chain) was observed once. Its antigen is currently unknown. This sample was included in a study of T cell responses to AZD1222 COVID-19 vaccine. The table came from immunoSEQ multiplex PCR; TCRdb's copy has only in-frame clones and leaves some out. This sample has 100,000 or so clones, with roughly 91% found just once. Study results and caveats: The donor cohort was predominantly white British with a female majority, and clonal diversity may have been underestimated.

The CDR3 extends over 16 amino acids. The V gene's germline CDR1 is MNHEY and CDR2 SMNVEV (reference sequence). With 2 bases clipped from V and 4 bases from J, the junction kept 3 bases outside the gene matches. Specimen: peripheral blood, collected on day 0 of AZD1222 vaccination. The sequence derives from an adult in good health. This chain links TRBV27 with TRBJ2-1, with 12 bases aligning to TRBD2. The CDR3 DNA follows: TGTGCCAGCAGTTTAGGACTAGCGGGGCAGTACAATGAGCAGTTCTTC. Translated, it gives CASSLGLAGQYNEQFF.